The sequence of this T cell receptor beta chain was determined in a study of cytomegalovirus exposure and HLA in healthy donors. Libraries were prepared by immunoSEQ multiplex PCR; TCRdb keeps only in-frame clonotypes and omits some of them. The sample includes roughly 67,000 clones, about 90% of them seen just once. This CDR3 has 16 residues. The germline V gene encodes CDR1 SGHVS and CDR2 FNYEAQ. V shed 3 bases, J shed 0 bases, and the junction held 6 bases outside the gene matches. This receptor was obtained from a man aged 18 to 35 in good health and CMV-seronegative. Sequencing input: PBMCs. The J gene is TRBJ2-3, the V gene TRBV7-6, with 7 positions matching TRBD2. The CDR3 is CASSFRLASSTDTQYF. CDR3 in DNA: TGTGCCAGCAGCTTTAGACTAGCATCTAGCACAGATACGCAGTATTTT.